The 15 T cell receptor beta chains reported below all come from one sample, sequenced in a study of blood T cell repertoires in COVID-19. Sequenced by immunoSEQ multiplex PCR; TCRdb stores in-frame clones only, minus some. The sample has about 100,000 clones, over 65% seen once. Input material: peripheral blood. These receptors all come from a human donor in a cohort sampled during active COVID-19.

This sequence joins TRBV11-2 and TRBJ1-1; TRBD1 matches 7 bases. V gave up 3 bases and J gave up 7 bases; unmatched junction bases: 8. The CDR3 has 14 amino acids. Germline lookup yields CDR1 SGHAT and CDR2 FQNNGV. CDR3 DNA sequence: TGTGCCAGCAGCTTTCAAATACAGGGGCGTGAAGCTTTCTTT. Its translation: CASSFQIQGREAFF.

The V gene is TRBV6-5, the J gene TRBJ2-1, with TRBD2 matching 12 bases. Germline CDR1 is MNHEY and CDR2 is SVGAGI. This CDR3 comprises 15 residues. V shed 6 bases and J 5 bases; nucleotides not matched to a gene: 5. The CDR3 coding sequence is TGTGCCAGCAGCCTCGGACTAGCGGGGAACAATGAGCAGTTCTTC. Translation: CASSLGLAGNNEQFF.

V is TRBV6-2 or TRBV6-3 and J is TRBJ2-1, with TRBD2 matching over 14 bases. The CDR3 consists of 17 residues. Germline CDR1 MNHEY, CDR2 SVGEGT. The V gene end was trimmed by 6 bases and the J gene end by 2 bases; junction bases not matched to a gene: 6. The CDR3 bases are TGTGCCAGCAGCCTGACTAGCGGGGGGGCACCCTACAATGAGCAGTTCTTC. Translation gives CASSLTSGGAPYNEQFF.

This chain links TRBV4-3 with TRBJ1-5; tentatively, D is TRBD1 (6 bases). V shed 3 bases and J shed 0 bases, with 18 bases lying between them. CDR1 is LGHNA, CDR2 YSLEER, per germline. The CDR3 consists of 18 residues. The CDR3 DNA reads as TGCGCCAGCAGCCATGGGCTGGGGGCCAGTTATAGCAATCAGCCCCAGCATTTT. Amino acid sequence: CASSHGLGASYSNQPQHF.

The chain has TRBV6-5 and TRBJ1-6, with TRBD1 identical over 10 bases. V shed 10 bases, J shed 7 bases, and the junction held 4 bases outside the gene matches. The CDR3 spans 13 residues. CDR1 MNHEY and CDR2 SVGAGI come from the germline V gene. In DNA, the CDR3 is TGTGCCACCCGGGACAGGGGAAATTCACCCCTCCACTTT. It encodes CATRDRGNSPLHF.

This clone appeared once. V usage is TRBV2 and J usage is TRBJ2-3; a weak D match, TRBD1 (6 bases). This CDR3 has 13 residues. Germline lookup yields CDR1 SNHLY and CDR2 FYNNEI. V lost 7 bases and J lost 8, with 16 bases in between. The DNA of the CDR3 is TGTGCCAGCACCGTAGGGGGACGGGGTACGCAGTATTTT. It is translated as CASTVGGRGTQYF.

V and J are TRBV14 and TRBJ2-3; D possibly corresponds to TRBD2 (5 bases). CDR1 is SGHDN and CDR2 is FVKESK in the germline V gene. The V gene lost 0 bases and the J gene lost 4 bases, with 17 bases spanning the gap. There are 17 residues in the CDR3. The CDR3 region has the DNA TGTGCCAGCAGCCAAGATCTGAGGGTCCGGAAAGCAGATACGCAGTATTTT. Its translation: CASSQDLRVRKADTQYF.

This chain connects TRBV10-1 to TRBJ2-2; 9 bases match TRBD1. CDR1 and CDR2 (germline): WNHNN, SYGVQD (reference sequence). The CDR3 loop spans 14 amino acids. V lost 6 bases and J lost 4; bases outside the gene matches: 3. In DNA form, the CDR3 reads TGCGCCAGCAGCCTGGGACAGGGCACCGGGGAGCTGTTTTTT. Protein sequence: CASSLGQGTGELFF.

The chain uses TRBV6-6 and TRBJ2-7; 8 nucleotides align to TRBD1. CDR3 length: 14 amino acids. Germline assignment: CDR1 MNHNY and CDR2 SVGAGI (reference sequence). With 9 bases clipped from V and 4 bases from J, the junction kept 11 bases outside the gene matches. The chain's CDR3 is CASRLGQGFYEQYF. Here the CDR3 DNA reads TGTGCCAGTCGCCTTGGACAGGGTTTTTACGAGCAGTACTTC.

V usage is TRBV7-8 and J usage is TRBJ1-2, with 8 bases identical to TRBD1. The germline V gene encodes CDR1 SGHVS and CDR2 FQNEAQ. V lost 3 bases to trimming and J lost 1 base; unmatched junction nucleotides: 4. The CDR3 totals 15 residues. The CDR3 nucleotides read TGTGCCAGCAGCTTTCAGGGGGCCAGTAACTATGGCTACACCTTC. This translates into CASSFQGASNYGYTF.

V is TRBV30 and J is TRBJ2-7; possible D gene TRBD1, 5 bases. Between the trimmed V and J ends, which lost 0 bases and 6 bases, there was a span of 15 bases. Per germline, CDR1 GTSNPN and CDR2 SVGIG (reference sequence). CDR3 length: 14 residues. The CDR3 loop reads CAWSVGVLKSEQYF. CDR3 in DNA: TGTGCCTGGAGTGTAGGGGTCCTAAAGTCCGAGCAGTACTTC.

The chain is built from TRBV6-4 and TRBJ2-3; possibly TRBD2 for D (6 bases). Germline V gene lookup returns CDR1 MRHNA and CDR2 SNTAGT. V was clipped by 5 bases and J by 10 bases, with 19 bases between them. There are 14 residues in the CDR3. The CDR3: CASSSSDLASPQYF. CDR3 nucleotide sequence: TGTGCCAGCAGTTCTAGCGACCTGGCAAGTCCGCAGTATTTT.

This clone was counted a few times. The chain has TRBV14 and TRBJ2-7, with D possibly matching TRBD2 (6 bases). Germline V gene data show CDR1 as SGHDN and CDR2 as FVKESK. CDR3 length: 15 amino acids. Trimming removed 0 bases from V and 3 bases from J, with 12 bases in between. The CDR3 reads CASSQEGFGSYEQYF. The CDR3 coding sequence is TGTGCCAGCAGCCAAGAGGGGTTCGGGAGCTACGAGCAGTACTTC. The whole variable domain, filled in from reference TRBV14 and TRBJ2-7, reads EAGVTQFPSHSVIEKGQTVTLRCDPISGHDNLYWYRRVMGKEIKFLLHFVKESKQDESGMPNNRFLAERTGGTYSTLKVQPAELEDSGVYFCASSQEGFGSYEQYFGPGTRLTVT.

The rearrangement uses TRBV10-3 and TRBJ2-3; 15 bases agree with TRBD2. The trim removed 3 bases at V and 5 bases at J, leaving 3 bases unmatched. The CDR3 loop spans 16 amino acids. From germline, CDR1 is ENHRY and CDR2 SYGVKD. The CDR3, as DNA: TGTGCCATCAGTGAACTGGGACTAGCGGGAGGAGATACGCAGTATTTT. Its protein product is CAISELGLAGGDTQYF.

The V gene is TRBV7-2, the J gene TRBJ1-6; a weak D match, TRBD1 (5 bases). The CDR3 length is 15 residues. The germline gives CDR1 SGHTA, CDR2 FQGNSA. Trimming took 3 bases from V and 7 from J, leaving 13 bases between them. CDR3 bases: TGTGCCAGCAGCTTTGACAGAGCTAGGAATTCACCCCTCCACTTT. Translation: CASSFDRARNSPLHF.